The 17 T cell receptor beta chains listed next were all sequenced from one sample in a study of blood T cell repertoires in COVID-19. The method was immunoSEQ multiplex PCR; TCRdb's version includes in-frame clones alone and lacks a portion of them. The sample has some 140,000 clones, 84% seen once. The sequencing input was PBMCs or T cells enriched from blood (not recorded which). The receptors shown here come from a middle-aged man with acute COVID-19.

This clone was seen only once. The chain has TRBV5-6 and TRBJ1-2, with D perhaps matching TRBD1 (5 bases). Germline V gene lookup returns CDR1 SGHDT and CDR2 YYEEEE. The CDR3 loop spans 12 amino acids. Trimming removed 4 bases at V and 7 bases at J, with 11 bases between. The DNA for the CDR3 is TGTGCCAGCAGCCCGGGGGATTCTGGCTACACCTTC. This encodes CASSPGDSGYTF.

A word on this clone: Other DNA sequences from this sample encode an identical CDR3 as well. V is TRBV9 and J is TRBJ1-1; the D is unclear. Trimming pared 0 bases from V and 1 base from J, leaving 4 bases between. The CDR3 length is 13 residues. From germline, CDR1 is SGDLS and CDR2 YYNGEE. The CDR3 here is CASSVGRNTEAFF. The CDR3 DNA sequence: TGTGCCAGCAGCGTAGGTAGGAACACTGAAGCTTTCTTT.

The V and J genes are TRBV5-1 and TRBJ1-4, with 9 positions matching TRBD1. This CDR3 comprises 16 residues. V lost 2 bases, J lost 7 bases, and 9 bases stayed unmatched. Germline assignment: CDR1 SGHRS and CDR2 YFSETQ. CDR3 amino acids: CASSFNHRGRGEKLFF. The CDR3 coding sequence is TGCGCCAGCAGCTTTAACCACAGGGGGCGCGGTGAAAAACTGTTTTTT.

The chain employs TRBV11-3 and TRBJ2-1, with TRBD1 identical over 7 bases. Germline V lookup: CDR1 SGHNT, CDR2 YENEEA. This CDR3 has 16 residues. Trimming removed 0 bases from V and 4 bases from J; junction bases left unmatched: 6. DNA for the CDR3: TGTGCCAGCAGCTTAGACCCCGGGACAGCTTACAATGAGCAGTTCTTC. Translating gives CASSLDPGTAYNEQFF.

The V call is TRBV7-2, the J call TRBJ2-1, with TRBD1 matching 9 bases. The length of the CDR3 is 15 residues. Germline V gene sequence: CDR1 SGHTA, CDR2 FQGNSA. Trimming took 1 base from V and 3 from J; bases not matched to a gene: 1. DNA of the CDR3: TGTGCCAGCAGCTTAGGGGACAGGGACTACAATGAGCAGTTCTTC. This codes for CASSLGDRDYNEQFF.

The chain couples TRBV2 to TRBJ1-6; D is undetermined. V was pared by 3 bases and J by 2 bases, with 8 bases between. The germline gives CDR1 SNHLY, CDR2 FYNNEI. The CDR3 is 15 residues long. The CDR3 loop is CASSDKRAYNSPLHF. The CDR3 DNA reads as TGTGCCAGCAGTGATAAGAGGGCCTATAATTCACCCCTCCACTTT. Complete variable domain (other parts from reference TRBV2 and TRBJ1-6): EPEVTQTPSHQVTQMGQEVILRCVPISNHLYFYWYRQILGQKVEFLVSFYNNEISEKSEIFDDQFSVERPDGSNFTLKIRSTKLEDSAMYFCASSDKRAYNSPLHFGNGTRLTVT.

This clone was counted a single time. The chain joins TRBV18 to TRBJ2-1, with 8 positions matching TRBD1. J was trimmed by 7 bases and V by 6 bases; bases with no gene match: 11. CDR3 size: 15 residues. The germline V gene has CDR1 KGHSH and CDR2 LQKENI. CDR3: CASSLRQGLRNEQFF. For the CDR3, the DNA is TGTGCCAGCTCGCTCAGACAGGGGTTAAGAAATGAGCAGTTCTTC. Full variable domain (remainder filled in from reference TRBV18 and TRBJ2-1): NAGVMQNPRHLVRRRGQEARLRCSPMKGHSHVYWYRQLPEEGLKFMVYLQKENIIDESGMPKERFSAEFPKEGPSILRIQQVVRGDSAAYFCASSLRQGLRNEQFFGPGTRLTVL.

J is TRBJ2-3 and V is TRBV19; TRBD2 aligns across 7 bases. The length of the CDR3 is 16 residues. The V gene end was trimmed by 4 bases and the J gene end by 3 bases; junction bases not matched to a gene: 10. The V gene's germline CDR1 is LNHDA and CDR2 SQIVND (reference sequence). The CDR3 region is CASSTGTISATDTQYF. CDR3 in DNA: TGTGCCAGTAGTACCGGGACTATCTCGGCGACAGATACGCAGTATTTT.

This chain uses TRBV5-1 with TRBJ1-1, with TRBD1 matching over 10 bases. This CDR3 is built from 19 residues. With V trimmed by 4 bases and J by 1 base, 16 bases remained unmatched. Germline values: CDR1 SGHRS, CDR2 YFSETQ. CDR3 bases: TGCGCCAGCAGCCACCGACCCGCGACAGGGGGCGGTTGGAACACTGAAGCTTTCTTT. Encoded protein: CASSHRPATGGGWNTEAFF.

The chain recombines TRBV6-4 with TRBJ2-1; 12 bases map to TRBD2. Germline V gene lookup returns CDR1 MRHNA and CDR2 SNTAGT. CDR3 length: 17 amino acids. The junction had 7 bases not matched to a gene; V was cut back by 5 bases and J by 2 bases. The CDR3 loop is CASSNLLAGGPYNEQFF. CDR3 nucleotides: TGTGCCAGCAGTAACCTACTAGCGGGAGGACCCTACAATGAGCAGTTCTTC.

The chain recombines TRBV7-2 with TRBJ2-7; D is perhaps TRBD2 (5 bases). This CDR3 spans 12 amino acids. Looked up from germline, CDR1 is SGHTA and CDR2 is FQGNSA. The V end lost 0 bases, the J end lost 13 bases, and 13 bases lay between the germline ends. The CDR3, as DNA: TGTGCCAGCAGCTTAGCTTCGGGGAGTTTATACTTC. It is translated as CASSLASGSLYF.

This clone appeared a single time. The V gene is TRBV7-9, the J gene TRBJ2-7; TRBD1 matches at 10 bases. J lost 4 bases, V lost 3 bases, and 3 bases had no gene match. The CDR3 extends over 14 amino acids. Per the germline V gene, CDR1 is SEHNR and CDR2 is FQNEAQ (reference sequence). CDR3 protein: CASSLTGGQYEQYF. CDR3 coding DNA: TGTGCCAGCAGCTTGACAGGGGGCCAGTACGAGCAGTACTTC.

This chain's CDR3 is CASSYFRTSPEEETQYF. The CDR3, as DNA: TGTGCCAGCAGTTACTTCCGGACTAGCCCAGAGGAGGAGACCCAGTACTTC. V gene TRBV6-2 or TRBV6-3 combines with J gene TRBJ2-5; TRBD2 matches 8 bases. V gave up 1 base and J gave up 5 bases; unmatched junction bases: 12. Germline V CDR1 and CDR2: MNHEY, SVGEGT. This CDR3 has 17 amino acids.

This clone has only a few counts. In nucleotides, the CDR3 is TGTGCCAGCAGCTCGGGACTAGTGACTGAGCAGTTCTTC. Encoded protein: CASSSGLVTEQFF. This chain uses TRBV11-2 with TRBJ2-1; 8 nucleotides line up with TRBD2. The germline V gene encodes CDR1 SGHAT and CDR2 FQNNGV. V shed 4 bases, J shed 9 bases, and the junction held 5 bases outside the gene matches. This CDR3 region has 13 residues.

The V call is TRBV19, the J call TRBJ2-7, with D tentatively TRBD1 (6 bases). The CDR3 is 15 residues long. V was cut by 6 bases and J by 1 base, with 16 bases left in between. Germline CDR1 LNHDA, CDR2 SQIVND (reference sequence). CDR3 nucleotides: TGTGCCAGTAGCACGGACAGAAGTAGGTCCTACGAGCAGTACTTC. Translation: CASSTDRSRSYEQYF. Combining the CDR3 with reference TRBV19 and TRBJ2-7 gives the whole variable domain DGGITQSPKYLFRKEGQNVTLSCEQNLNHDAMYWYRQDPGQGLRLIYYSQIVNDFQKGDIAEGYSVSREKKESFPLTVTSAQKNPTAFYLCASSTDRSRSYEQYFGPGTRLTVT.

DNA for the CDR3: TGTGCCAGCACCGTCAGCGGGAAAGGATACGAGCAGTACTTC. This encodes CASTVSGKGYEQYF. The V and J genes are TRBV28 and TRBJ2-7; 7 bases align to TRBD2. The CDR3 totals 14 residues. V lost 7 bases to trimming and J lost 4 bases; unmatched junction nucleotides: 10. Germline V gives CDR1 MDHEN, CDR2 SYDVKM. Drawing the rest from reference TRBV28 and TRBJ2-7, the complete variable domain is DVKVTQSSRYLVKRTGEKVFLECVQDMDHENMFWYRQDPGLGLRLIYFSYDVKMKEKGDIPEGYSVSREKKERFSLILESASTNQTSMYLCASTVSGKGYEQYFGPGTRLTVT.

The chain is built from TRBV5-1 and TRBJ1-1; 7 nucleotides align to TRBD1. There are 14 residues in the CDR3. The J segment lost 1 base and the V segment lost 2 bases, leaving 2 bases of the junction unmatched. Looked up from germline, CDR1 is SGHRS and CDR2 is YFSETQ. CDR3 DNA: TGCGCCAGCAGCTTCCCAGGGGGGAACACTGAAGCTTTCTTT. Protein sequence: CASSFPGGNTEAFF.